The 31 T cell receptor beta chains below were found in one sample sequenced in a study of shared clonotypes between healthy human individuals. Sequenced by immunoSEQ multiplex PCR; TCRdb stores in-frame clones only, minus some. The sample shows about 2 million clones, 95% of them seen only once. The sequenced sample was naive CD4+ T cells sorted from blood. Subset denoted: CD45RA+ positively selected. Receptors were obtained from a man between 18 and 29 years old in good health.

V usage is TRBV11-2 and J usage is TRBJ2-5; 7 bases are a match to TRBD2. The CDR3 is made up of 14 amino acids. V trimming: 3 bases; J trimming: 7 bases; junction bases outside the gene matches: 8. Germline CDR1 and CDR2: SGHAT and FQNNGV. The CDR3 region has the DNA TGTGCCAGCAGCTTGTTAGCGGGCCCCCGGACCCAGTACTTC. Its protein is CASSLLAGPRTQYF.

The chain uses TRBV28 and TRBJ2-4; D unclear. Trimming shortened V by 7 bases and J by 6 bases, and 13 bases separated the two germline ends. CDR1 and CDR2 from the germline V gene are MDHEN and SYDVKM. The CDR3 is made up of 13 amino acids. For the CDR3, the DNA is TGTGCCAGCACCAACAAGGGTGGAAACATTCAGTACTTC. Translation gives CASTNKGGNIQYF. The full variable domain, its missing parts supplied by reference TRBV28 and TRBJ2-4, is DVKVTQSSRYLVKRTGEKVFLECVQDMDHENMFWYRQDPGLGLRLIYFSYDVKMKEKGDIPEGYSVSREKKERFSLILESASTNQTSMYLCASTNKGGNIQYFGAGTRLSVL.

This chain uses TRBV19 with TRBJ1-6, with TRBD1 identical over 7 bases. The CDR3 is 15 amino acids. J gave up 5 bases and V 4 bases, and 5 bases lay outside the gene matches. CDR1 LNHDA and CDR2 SQIVND come from the germline V gene (reference sequence). The CDR3 bases are TGTGCCAGTAGTAGGGGACAGTGGAATAATTCACCCCTCCACTTT. This sequence encodes CASSRGQWNNSPLHF. Combining the CDR3 with reference TRBV19 and TRBJ1-6 gives the whole variable domain DGGITQSPKYLFRKEGQNVTLSCEQNLNHDAMYWYRQDPGQGLRLIYYSQIVNDFQKGDIAEGYSVSREKKESFPLTVTSAQKNPTAFYLCASSRGQWNNSPLHFGNGTRLTVT.

The gene calls are TRBV6-1 and TRBJ2-5; D is unresolved. The CDR3 length is 16 residues. Trimming took 3 bases from V and 7 from J, leaving 21 bases between them. Germline V CDR1 and CDR2: MNHNS, SASEGT. CDR3 sequence: CASSDLENRPAGTQYF. The CDR3 nucleotides read TGTGCCAGCAGTGACCTAGAGAACCGACCCGCAGGGACCCAGTACTTC.

The genes are TRBV23-1 and TRBJ1-1; D ambiguous. TRBV23-1 qualifies as an ORF whose function is uncertain. V was pared by 4 bases and J by 0 bases, with 15 bases between. The CDR3 runs 16 residues. CDR3 amino acids: CASSPCGRGLNTEAFF. For the CDR3, the DNA is TGCGCCAGCAGTCCTTGTGGGAGAGGGCTGAACACTGAAGCTTTCTTT.

Here the CDR3 DNA reads TGTGCCAGCAGCTTGGTACAGGGCGGCGAGCAGTACTTC. Translation: CASSLVQGGEQYF. The J gene is TRBJ2-7, the V gene TRBV5-8; D is perhaps TRBD1 (6 bases). The CDR3 is 13 residues long. The V end was cut by 0 bases, the J end by 6 bases, with 10 bases between. Germline V gene lookup returns CDR1 SGHTS and CDR2 YDEGEE.

Remarks on this clone: Other DNA sequences of this sample code for an identical CDR3. The genes are TRBV7-2 and TRBJ2-5; 11 positions agree with TRBD2. V lost 1 base to trimming and J lost 5 bases; unmatched junction nucleotides: 3. Germline-derived CDR1 and CDR2 are SGHTA and FQGNSA. There are 15 residues in the CDR3. CDR3 protein: CASSLGASGRETQYF. The CDR3 region has the DNA TGTGCCAGCAGCTTAGGAGCTAGCGGGAGGGAGACCCAGTACTTC.

The chain is built from TRBV2 and TRBJ2-7; D gene unclear. Germline V gene lookup returns CDR1 SNHLY and CDR2 FYNNEI. The CDR3 spans 16 residues. Trimming shortened V by 0 bases and J by 0 bases, and 12 bases separated the two germline ends. Here the CDR3 DNA reads TGTGCCAGCAGTGAAGCGGGCCGGGCCAGCTCCTACGAGCAGTACTTC. Protein sequence: CASSEAGRASSYEQYF.

The chain couples TRBV28 to TRBJ1-6; D is ambiguous. Germline loops: CDR1 MDHEN, CDR2 SYDVKM. The CDR3 loop spans 15 amino acids. Between the trimmed V and J ends, which lost 3 bases and 9 bases, there was a span of 15 bases. DNA for the CDR3: TGTGCCAGCAGTTTCGCGGGGATGTCGAGTTCACCCCTCCACTTT. Translating gives CASSFAGMSSSPLHF.

In the case of this clone: Other DNA sequences of this sample code for an identical CDR3. The rearrangement uses TRBV14 and TRBJ1-1; D perhaps matches TRBD1 (5 bases). CDR3 length equals 14 residues. V lost 3 bases to trimming and J lost 1 base, with 9 bases between them. Germline CDR1 and CDR2: SGHDN and FVKESK. The CDR3 is CASSQGTANTEAFF. Written as DNA, the CDR3 is TGTGCCAGCAGCCAGGGGACGGCGAACACTGAAGCTTTCTTT.

The chain links TRBV19 to TRBJ2-3; D ambiguous. CDR1 LNHDA and CDR2 SQIVND come from the germline V gene (reference sequence). With 1 base removed from V and 2 bases from J, the gap between germline ends came to 7 bases. The CDR3 consists of 14 residues. CDR3 residues: CASSIGPDTDTQYF. DNA for the CDR3: TGTGCCAGTAGTATAGGCCCTGACACAGATACGCAGTATTTT.

The rearrangement joins TRBV6-6 to TRBJ2-5, with 9 bases lining up with TRBD2. V shed 1 base and J 3 bases; nucleotides not matched to a gene: 6. CDR3 length: 16 residues. Germline lookup yields CDR1 MNHNY and CDR2 SVGAGI (reference sequence). CDR3 DNA: TGTGCCAGCAGTTACTTAGGCGGGGGGGCCAAAGAGACCCAGTACTTC. Protein sequence: CASSYLGGGAKETQYF.

The rearrangement links TRBV4-3 to TRBJ2-1; 14 bases agree with TRBD2. The CDR3 extends over 16 amino acids. The germline gives CDR1 LGHNA, CDR2 YSLEER. V trimming: 2 bases; J trimming: 7 bases; junction bases outside the gene matches: 4. The CDR3 region is CASSQPGLAGVNEQFF. Written as DNA, the CDR3 is TGCGCCAGCAGCCAACCGGGACTAGCGGGAGTTAATGAGCAGTTCTTC.

A remark on this clone: Other DNA sequences from this sample encode an identical CDR3 as well. The V gene is TRBV11-2, the J gene TRBJ2-3; D not certain. From germline, CDR1 is SGHAT and CDR2 FQNNGV. The ends were cut back, 1 base at V and 3 bases at J, with 5 bases in the middle. The CDR3 consists of 13 residues. CDR3 DNA sequence: TGTGCCAGCAGCTTAGGCGGAACAGATACGCAGTATTTT. It specifies CASSLGGTDTQYF.

The gene calls are TRBV12-5 and TRBJ1-2, with 10 bases fitting TRBD1. The CDR3 loop spans 16 amino acids. Per the germline V gene, CDR1 is LGHNT and CDR2 is FRNRAP. Trimming removed 5 bases from V and 7 bases from J; junction bases left unmatched: 13. CDR3 in amino acids: CASGRQGAFPLGGYTF. The CDR3 coding sequence is TGTGCTAGTGGTCGACAGGGGGCTTTTCCCCTCGGTGGCTACACCTTC.

The chain is built from TRBV1 and TRBJ1-3; TRBD1, the D gene given by the table, was not confirmed from the DNA. TRBV1 is reported as a pseudogene. The CDR3 covers 19 residues. Written as DNA, the CDR3 is TGCACCAGCAGCCAAGTTACAGGGGGCTTATTCGACTCTGGAAACACCATATATTTT. Residues: CTSSQVTGGLFDSGNTIYF.

The chain links TRBV2 to TRBJ1-5; 7 positions match TRBD1. V gave up 6 bases and J gave up 0 bases; unmatched junction bases: 2. In germline, CDR1 is SNHLY, CDR2 FYNNEI. The CDR3 length is 14 residues. CDR3 in amino acids: CASRTGFSNQPQHF. The DNA for the CDR3 is TGTGCCAGCAGGACAGGGTTTAGCAATCAGCCCCAGCATTTT.

The genes are TRBV6-1 and TRBJ2-7, with TRBD2 matching 7 bases. The germline V gene encodes CDR1 MNHNS and CDR2 SASEGT. The CDR3 has 14 residues. The ends lost 6 bases at V and 0 bases at J; junction bases unmatched: 5. In nucleotides, the CDR3 is TGTGCCAGCAGGGAGCGGGGACCCTCCTACGAGCAGTACTTC. Its protein is CASRERGPSYEQYF.

The J gene is TRBJ1-2, the V gene TRBV7-9, with 7 bases identical to TRBD1. Germline V gives CDR1 SEHNR, CDR2 FQNEAQ (reference sequence). After removal of 5 bases from V and 6 bases from J, the junction contained 6 bases not matched to a gene. The CDR3 is made up of 13 amino acids. The DNA of the CDR3 is TGTGCCAGCAGCCCGTCAGGGGGGAATGGCTACACCTTC. Protein sequence: CASSPSGGNGYTF. Using reference TRBV7-9 and TRBJ1-2 for the parts outside the CDR3, the full variable domain is DTGVSQNPRHKITKRGQNVTFRCDPISEHNRLYWYRQTLGQGPEFLTYFQNEAQLEKSRLLSDRFSAERPKGSFSTLEIQRTEQGDSAMYLCASSPSGGNGYTFGSGTRLTVV.

V usage is TRBV7-9 and J usage is TRBJ2-7, with TRBD1 as a possible D gene (6 bases). The CDR3 loop spans 15 amino acids. Trimming pared 1 base from V and 9 bases from J, leaving 19 bases between. Germline V lookup: CDR1 SEHNR, CDR2 FQNEAQ (reference sequence). CDR3 residues: CASSLETGAGSRQYF. DNA of the CDR3: TGTGCCAGCAGCTTAGAGACAGGAGCAGGATCGAGGCAGTACTTC.

The chain carries TRBV7-2 and TRBJ2-7, with a tentative D call TRBD2 (6 bases). The germline V gene has CDR1 SGHTA and CDR2 FQGNSA. V lost 7 bases and J 3 bases, leaving 16 bases between the germline ends. This CDR3 contains 14 residues. CDR3 nucleotide sequence: TGTGCCAGCACCGAGGGCGGGGCGGTCTACGAGCAGTACTTC. Its protein is CASTEGGAVYEQYF.

The rearrangement links TRBV28 to TRBJ1-4; D gene unclear. The CDR3 length is 16 residues. Trimming removed 2 bases at V and 0 bases at J, with 10 bases between. From germline, CDR1 is MDHEN and CDR2 SYDVKM. CDR3 bases: TGTGCCAGCAGTTTAGTGGGAGTCCCAACTAATGAAAAACTGTTTTTT. Translated, it gives CASSLVGVPTNEKLFF.

This clone was observed a single time. J is TRBJ2-5 and V is TRBV6-1, with D maybe TRBD2 (6 bases). Trimming left V 0 bases short and J 4 bases short, with 27 bases between. Germline V gives CDR1 MNHNS, CDR2 SASEGT. The CDR3 is made up of 20 amino acids. For the CDR3, the DNA is TGTGCCAGCAGTGAAGCGATAGCGGAGTCGTTCCTTCTCCTGGGAGAGACCCAGTACTTC. Translated, it gives CASSEAIAESFLLLGETQYF.

This sequence joins TRBV29-1 and TRBJ2-7; 7 positions agree with TRBD1. Germline V gene data show CDR1 as SQVTM and CDR2 as ANQGSEA. The CDR3 has 15 residues. After removal of 2 bases from V and 4 bases from J, the junction contained 11 bases not matched to a gene. The CDR3 nucleotides read TGCAGCGTTGAAAAAACAGGGGCGCTAAAGTACGAGCAGTACTTC. As protein: CSVEKTGALKYEQYF.

The chain carries TRBV29-1 and TRBJ2-1; D uncertain. There are 12 residues in the CDR3. The V end lost 7 bases, the J end lost 9 bases, and 16 bases lay between the germline ends. CDR1 and CDR2 (germline): SQVTM, ANQGSEA. Here the CDR3 reads CSAILETGEQFF. The CDR3 region has the DNA TGCAGCGCCATCCTAGAAACTGGTGAGCAGTTCTTC.

This clone appeared a single time. V and J are TRBV6-1 and TRBJ1-2; no clear D gene. This CDR3 region has 17 residues. CDR1 is MNHNS and CDR2 is SASEGT in the germline V gene. V dropped 2 bases and J dropped 1 base, with 17 bases sitting between them. CDR3 protein: CASSEFPHGRVNYGYTF. The CDR3 nucleotides are TGTGCCAGCAGTGAATTTCCCCACGGACGGGTTAACTATGGCTACACCTTC.

This clone appeared a few times. This chain joins TRBV7-9 and TRBJ2-7; 8 bases line up with TRBD1. Germline V gene data show CDR1 as SEHNR and CDR2 as FQNEAQ (reference sequence). Unmatched junction bases numbered 5, after V lost 3 bases and J lost 4 bases. The CDR3 has 14 residues. CDR3 bases: TGTGCCAGCAGCTTGCTGCAGGGGGCTTACGAGCAGTACTTC. Translated, it gives CASSLLQGAYEQYF.

The V gene is TRBV11-2, the J gene TRBJ2-7; 8 bases fit TRBD2. The junction had 7 bases not matched to a gene; V was cut back by 2 bases and J by 4 bases. The CDR3 is 15 amino acids. Germline values: CDR1 SGHAT, CDR2 FQNNGV. The CDR3 loop is CASSLSGGKTYEQYF. The CDR3 nucleotides are TGTGCCAGCAGCTTAAGCGGGGGCAAAACGTACGAGCAGTACTTC.

The chain uses TRBV7-2 and TRBJ2-7; D is unresolved. V gave up 1 base and J gave up 3 bases, with 7 bases separating them. Germline assignment: CDR1 SGHTA and CDR2 FQGNSA. This CDR3 region has 13 residues. Here the CDR3 reads CASSLVTLYEQYF. The CDR3 DNA is TGTGCCAGCAGCTTAGTGACACTCTACGAGCAGTACTTC. Together with reference TRBV7-2 and TRBJ2-7, the CDR3 gives the full variable domain: GAGVSQSPSNKVTEKGKDVELRCDPISGHTALYWYRQSLGQGLEFLIYFQGNSAPDKSGLPSDRFSAERTGGSVSTLTIQRTQQEDSAVYLCASSLVTLYEQYFGPGTRLTVT.

The V and J genes are TRBV4-3 and TRBJ1-1; D is possibly TRBD1 (6 bases). Germline CDR1 LGHNA, CDR2 YSLEER. Trimming removed 1 base from V and 5 bases from J, with 17 bases in between. CDR3 length equals 16 residues. In DNA form, the CDR3 reads TGCGCCAGCAGCCAAGTTGGGATCGGGGGCCGAACTGAAGCTTTCTTT. This encodes CASSQVGIGGRTEAFF.

The chain joins TRBV12-5 to TRBJ2-1; 9 nucleotides align to TRBD1. Germline assignment: CDR1 LGHNT and CDR2 FRNRAP. The CDR3 has 16 amino acids. V trimming: 1 base; J trimming: 2 bases; junction bases outside the gene matches: 3. In DNA form, the CDR3 reads TGTGCTAGTGGTTTGGGGGACAGGGAACCCTACAATGAGCAGTTCTTC. This codes for CASGLGDREPYNEQFF.